The entry below describes one T cell receptor (beta chain). Its antigen is undetermined. Indicated time point: pre-sensitization, week 0. Noted treatment: therapeutic diphenylcyclopropenone sensitization with weekly scalp DPC. MiXCR, run by TCRdb on the RACE reads, gives a single entry per CDR3 protein. The repertoire holds approximately 370,000 distinct CDR3 sequences, with about 5% as singletons. These data belong to a study of human T cells and chemical hapten exposure. Study-level information: Minor pooled library volume differences mainly drove per-sample TCR yield variation. Study-wide results and limits: There were significantly more large CDR3 similarity clusters among expanded TCRs than among controls. No alteration of TCRs above 1 in 1000 frequency was seen with DPC sensitization.

The CDR3 has 15 amino acids. Trimming shortened V by 1 base and J by 1 base, and 11 bases separated the two germline ends. CDR1 and CDR2 (germline): SGHRS, YFSETQ. The sample was whole blood, taken in connection with sensitization to the hapten diphenylcyclopropenone (DPC). The chain recombines TRBV5-1 with TRBJ1-1, with TRBD1 as a possible D gene (5 bases). The origin of this receptor is a young woman with alopecia areata. Some clones in this sample may be carry-over from other donors' samples. CDR3 region: CASSLQGRANTEAFF. In nucleotides, the CDR3 is TGCGCCAGCAGCTTGCAGGGAAGGGCGAACACTGAAGCTTTCTTT.